These 20 T cell receptor beta chains originate from one sample sequenced in a study of cytomegalovirus exposure and HLA in healthy donors. A multiplex PCR was run with 60 Vbeta primers and 13 Jbeta primers. The protocol was immunoSEQ multiplex PCR, while the TCRdb copy is restricted to in-frame clones and leaves out a portion. Of some 140,000 clones in the sample, around 79% are singletons; the top ten hold 2.5% to 3.5%. Sample: PBMCs. These receptors were taken from a female donor in good health and CMV-seronegative.

The chain carries TRBV6-5 and TRBJ2-1, with 11 bases matching TRBD2. This CDR3 comprises 15 residues. The germline CDR1 and CDR2 sequences are MNHEY and SVGAGI. V dropped 2 bases and J dropped 8; count of bases not matched to a gene: 5. The CDR3, as DNA: TGTGCCAGCAGTTACCCAGGACTAGCGGGTCATGAGCAGTTCTTC. Translation gives CASSYPGLAGHEQFF.

This sequence joins TRBV7-9 and TRBJ2-7; no clear D gene. The ends were cut back, 1 base at V and 0 bases at J, with 7 bases in the middle. CDR1 and CDR2 (germline): SEHNR, FQNEAQ (reference sequence). The CDR3 consists of 14 residues. CDR3 in DNA: TGTGCCAGCAGCTTAGGACGGAGCTCCTACGAGCAGTACTTC. It specifies CASSLGRSSYEQYF.

The gene calls are TRBV30 and TRBJ1-1; perhaps TRBD1 as D (6 bases). Germline CDR1 is GTSNPN and CDR2 is SVGIG (reference sequence). The V end was cut by 1 base, the J end by 7 bases, with 7 bases between. The CDR3 is 11 amino acids. This chain's CDR3 is CAWSGQVEAFF. For the CDR3, the DNA is TGTGCCTGGAGTGGACAGGTTGAAGCTTTCTTT.

This clone has just one count. The V call is TRBV29-1, the J call TRBJ2-3; D perhaps matches TRBD1 (5 bases). Looked up from germline, CDR1 is SQVTM and CDR2 is ANQGSEA. Trimming removed 3 bases at V and 6 bases at J, with 13 bases between. This CDR3 contains 13 residues. As DNA, the CDR3 is TGCAGCGTTGAGGGCACCGCAGGGGATACGCAGTATTTT. The encoded protein is CSVEGTAGDTQYF.

CDR3 DNA: TGTGCCAGCAGCGCCAACTGGGACAGAACAGATACGCAGTATTTT. Its translation: CASSANWDRTDTQYF. The genes are TRBV11-2 and TRBJ2-3; 7 bases align to TRBD1. V was clipped by 5 bases and J by 3 bases; unmatched bases: 8. CDR3 length: 15 residues. Germline CDR1 reads SGHAT; CDR2 reads FQNNGV. Full variable domain (rest looked up from reference TRBV11-2 and TRBJ2-3): EAGVAQSPRYKIIEKRQSVAFWCNPISGHATLYWYQQILGQGPKLLIQFQNNGVVDDSQLPKDRFSAERLKGVDSTLKIQPAKLEDSAVYLCASSANWDRTDTQYFGPGTRLTVL.

The chain links TRBV4-1 to TRBJ2-7; tentative D call: TRBD2 (6 bases). The CDR3 runs to 15 residues. Deletions cut 4 bases from V and 0 bases from J, with 13 bases between. Germline V gene lookup returns CDR1 MGHRA and CDR2 YSYEKL. CDR3 region: CASSPGGGSSYEQYF. The DNA for the CDR3 is TGCGCCAGCAGCCCCGGGGGTGGGAGCTCCTACGAGCAGTACTTC.

This clone was counted ten times or more. The rearrangement joins TRBV6-1 to TRBJ1-1, with D perhaps matching TRBD1 (6 bases). CDR3 length equals 15 residues. Germline assignment: CDR1 MNHNS and CDR2 SASEGT. Trimming shortened V by 1 base and J by 4 bases, and 13 bases separated the two germline ends. CDR3 sequence reads: CASSEVGRGRTEAFF. Written as DNA, the CDR3 is TGTGCCAGCAGTGAAGTAGGCAGGGGACGCACTGAAGCTTTCTTT.

This clone was seen many times. V and J are TRBV6-5 and TRBJ1-4, with a weak D call TRBD1 (6 bases). Germline V lookup: CDR1 MNHEY, CDR2 SVGAGI. CDR3 length equals 15 residues. V lost 7 bases to trimming and J lost 2 bases, with 14 bases between them. In DNA, the CDR3 is TGTGCCAGCAAAGCAGGGGTCGGGACTAATGAAAAACTGTTTTTT. Residues: CASKAGVGTNEKLFF.

The chain recombines TRBV28 with TRBJ1-5; D gene ambiguous. The CDR3 has 15 amino acids. Trimming took 3 bases from V and 7 from J, leaving 16 bases between them. From germline, CDR1 is MDHEN and CDR2 SYDVKM. CDR3 amino acids: CASSFEVSFGQPQHF. The CDR3 nucleotides read TGTGCCAGCAGTTTCGAGGTCAGCTTCGGACAGCCCCAGCATTTT.

This clone has a handful of counts. The V gene is TRBV5-4, the J gene TRBJ2-3, with D possibly matching TRBD1 (5 bases). This CDR3 region has 15 residues. CDR1 is SGHNT and CDR2 is YYREEE in the germline V gene (reference sequence). V lost 0 bases to trimming and J lost 1 base, with 9 bases between them. The CDR3 bases are TGTGCCAGCAGCTTGGAAGGCAGGGGCACAGATACGCAGTATTTT. Its protein is CASSLEGRGTDTQYF.

The rearrangement joins TRBV7-6 to TRBJ2-5; TRBD1 is a possible D gene (5 bases). V was pared by 1 base and J by 3 bases, with 12 bases between. CDR3 length: 15 amino acids. CDR1 is SGHVS and CDR2 is FNYEAQ in the germline V gene. The CDR3 nucleotides read TGTGCCAGCAGCTTAGTAGCTGGACAAAAAGAGACCCAGTACTTC. It codes for CASSLVAGQKETQYF.

Judged by abundance, this clone is medium-sized. V and J are TRBV2 and TRBJ2-3, with 8 bases lining up with TRBD2. The trim removed 7 bases at V and 6 bases at J, leaving 9 bases unmatched. Germline-derived CDR1 and CDR2 are SNHLY and FYNNEI. The CDR3 spans 14 residues. The CDR3 spells CASNQREPFDTQYF. The CDR3 DNA sequence: TGTGCCAGCAATCAGCGGGAGCCTTTCGATACGCAGTATTTT.

The genes are TRBV5-1 and TRBJ2-4, with TRBD1 identical over 9 bases. Germline V lookup: CDR1 SGHRS, CDR2 YFSETQ. The CDR3 loop spans 15 amino acids. Losses at the gene ends were 0 bases for V and 8 bases for J; bases not matched to a gene: 6. This CDR3 reads CASSLDRGRPYIQYF. Written as DNA, the CDR3 is TGCGCCAGCAGCTTGGACAGGGGGCGTCCGTACATTCAGTACTTC.

The chain recombines TRBV25-1 with TRBJ1-2; D not certain. Germline V gene lookup returns CDR1 MGHDK and CDR2 SYGVNS. The V end lost 8 bases, the J end lost 0 bases, and 10 bases lay between the germline ends. The CDR3 is made up of 13 amino acids. CDR3 residues: CASGWPANYGYTF. CDR3 DNA sequence: TGTGCCAGCGGCTGGCCAGCTAACTATGGCTACACCTTC.

This clone was recorded a few times. The DNA for the CDR3 is TGTGCCAGCAGTTACGGGGGACAGATACATAATTCACCCCTCCACTTT. Protein product: CASSYGGQIHNSPLHF. V usage is TRBV6-6 and J usage is TRBJ1-6; TRBD1 aligns across 7 bases. After removal of 2 bases from V and 5 bases from J, the junction contained 6 bases not matched to a gene. This CDR3 comprises 16 residues. CDR1 is MNHNY, CDR2 SVGAGI, per germline (reference sequence).

This chain joins TRBV2 and TRBJ2-3; TRBD1 matches 7 bases. In germline, CDR1 is SNHLY, CDR2 FYNNEI. V was clipped by 5 bases and J by 2 bases; unmatched bases: 1. CDR3 length: 13 amino acids. The CDR3 DNA reads TGTGCCAGCAGTCAGGGGGTCACAGATACGCAGTATTTT. This sequence encodes CASSQGVTDTQYF.

The V call is TRBV19, the J call TRBJ2-7; 7 positions match TRBD2. Losses at the gene ends were 5 bases for V and 7 bases for J; bases not matched to a gene: 14. The CDR3 has 15 residues. Germline V gene data show CDR1 as LNHDA and CDR2 as SQIVND (reference sequence). The CDR3 nucleotides read TGTGCCAGTAGTTCGAGAGCGGGATCAGTCTCTGAGCAGTACTTC. It specifies CASSSRAGSVSEQYF. Supplemented by reference TRBV19 and TRBJ2-7, the full variable domain reads DGGITQSPKYLFRKEGQNVTLSCEQNLNHDAMYWYRQDPGQGLRLIYYSQIVNDFQKGDIAEGYSVSREKKESFPLTVTSAQKNPTAFYLCASSSRAGSVSEQYFGPGTRLTVT.

The V gene is TRBV6-5, the J gene TRBJ2-1; the match to TRBD2 covers 12 bases. V shed 7 bases, J shed 10 bases, and the junction held 5 bases outside the gene matches. The germline CDR1 and CDR2 sequences are MNHEY and SVGAGI. This CDR3 is 13 amino acids long. The CDR3 DNA is TGTGCCAGCACCCTGACTAGCGGGGGCGAGCAGTTCTTC. As protein: CASTLTSGGEQFF.

This clone was detected once. The V call is TRBV30, the J call TRBJ2-2; D possibly corresponds to TRBD2 (6 bases). The V end was cut by 0 bases, the J end by 5 bases, with 7 bases between. CDR1 GTSNPN and CDR2 SVGIG come from the germline V gene (reference sequence). The CDR3 sequence is 13 residues long. This chain's CDR3 is CAWSVLATGELFF. CDR3 sequence (DNA): TGTGCCTGGAGTGTACTAGCTACCGGGGAGCTGTTTTTT. The variable domain in full, with the rest retrieved from reference TRBV30 and TRBJ2-2, is SQTIHQWPATLVQPVGSPLSLECTVEGTSNPNLYWYRQAAGRGLQLLFYSVGIGQISSEVPQNLSASRPQDRQFILSSKKLLLSDSGFYLCAWSVLATGELFFGEGSRLTVL.

The chain has TRBV27 and TRBJ2-7; 12 bases line up with TRBD2. Trimming at V came to 8 bases and at J to 2 bases, leaving 7 bases not matched to a gene. Germline V gene lookup returns CDR1 MNHEY and CDR2 SMNVEV (reference sequence). The CDR3 loop spans 15 amino acids. This chain's CDR3 is CASALGLAGTYEQYF. DNA for the CDR3: TGTGCCAGCGCCCTCGGACTAGCGGGGACCTACGAGCAGTACTTC.